The 15 T cell receptor beta chains below come from one sample, sequenced in a study of cytomegalovirus exposure and HLA in healthy donors. Measured with immunoSEQ multiplex PCR; TCRdb has only the in-frame clones, and not every one. There are approximately 120,000 clones in the sample; about 88% occur only once, and around 1.1% lies in the top ten. The sequenced sample consisted of PBMCs. These receptors originate from a woman younger than 30 in good health and CMV-seronegative.

The chain combines TRBV27 with TRBJ2-3, with D possibly TRBD1 on 6 matching bases. This CDR3 has 13 residues. V lost 6 bases and J lost 2, with 9 bases in between. The germline V gene encodes CDR1 MNHEY and CDR2 SMNVEV (reference sequence). CDR3 sequence (DNA): TGTGCCAGCAGAGGACAGCCCACAGATACGCAGTATTTT. It is translated as CASRGQPTDTQYF.

The chain employs TRBV2 and TRBJ1-2; D unresolved. Trimming shortened V by 6 bases and J by 8 bases, and 16 bases separated the two germline ends. CDR3 size: 13 residues. CDR1 and CDR2 from the germline V gene are SNHLY and FYNNEI. The CDR3 protein is CASRFGPRGGYTF. The CDR3 DNA follows: TGTGCCAGCAGGTTCGGCCCCCGGGGAGGCTACACCTTC.

CDR3 in DNA: TGTGCCAGCTCACCGAGAAGGGACACGCGGAACACTGAAGCTTTCTTT. Its protein is CASSPRRDTRNTEAFF. This chain joins TRBV11-1 and TRBJ1-1; tentatively, D is TRBD1 (6 bases). V was pared by 8 bases and J by 1 base, with 20 bases between. CDR3 length: 16 amino acids. Germline-derived CDR1 and CDR2 are SGHAT and FQDESV (reference sequence).

This clone was recorded once. The V call is TRBV2, the J call TRBJ2-1; D may be TRBD2 (5 bases). The CDR3 runs to 15 residues. V gave up 6 bases and J gave up 8 bases, with 20 bases separating them. Germline V gene data show CDR1 as SNHLY and CDR2 as FYNNEI. The CDR3 region is CASSPDGRGLDEQFF. CDR3 sequence (DNA): TGTGCCAGCAGCCCAGATGGCCGCGGGCTAGATGAGCAGTTCTTC. Full variable domain (outside the CDR3, taken from reference TRBV2 and TRBJ2-1): EPEVTQTPSHQVTQMGQEVILRCVPISNHLYFYWYRQILGQKVEFLVSFYNNEISEKSEIFDDQFSVERPDGSNFTLKIRSTKLEDSAMYFCASSPDGRGLDEQFFGPGTRLTVL.

The chain uses TRBV28 and TRBJ2-3; D is uncertain. V lost 9 bases and J lost 0, with 13 bases in between. CDR3 length: 14 amino acids. CDR1 and CDR2 from the germline V gene are MDHEN and SYDVKM. As DNA, the CDR3 is TGTGCCAGTCTAAGCATCCCTAGCACAGATACGCAGTATTTT. Translated: CASLSIPSTDTQYF.

This clone was found a few times. The genes are TRBV29-1 and TRBJ1-1; no clear D. Between the trimmed V and J ends, which lost 5 bases and 6 bases, there was a span of 10 bases. The CDR3 has 11 residues. Looked up from germline, CDR1 is SQVTM and CDR2 is ANQGSEA. The DNA of the CDR3 is TGCAGCGTTCGACTCGGCGCTGAAGCTTTCTTT. Its protein is CSVRLGAEAFF.

The chain is built from TRBV30 and TRBJ1-1; unclear D gene. Trimming cost V 2 bases and J 7 bases, with 8 bases left between them. The length of the CDR3 is 11 residues. Germline V gives CDR1 GTSNPN, CDR2 SVGIG (reference sequence). CDR3 sequence: CAWSSPLEAFF. The DNA of the CDR3 is TGTGCCTGGAGTTCCCCCCTTGAAGCTTTCTTT. Supplemented by reference TRBV30 and TRBJ1-1, the full variable domain reads SQTIHQWPATLVQPVGSPLSLECTVEGTSNPNLYWYRQAAGRGLQLLFYSVGIGQISSEVPQNLSASRPQDRQFILSSKKLLLSDSGFYLCAWSSPLEAFFGQGTRLTVV.

V is TRBV29-1 and J is TRBJ2-1, with a possible D match to TRBD2 (6 bases). The germline V gene encodes CDR1 SQVTM and CDR2 ANQGSEA. V shed 4 bases and J shed 1 base, with 11 bases lying between them. The CDR3 contains 14 residues. The CDR3 loop reads CSVAGRGSYNEQFF. DNA of the CDR3: TGCAGCGTTGCCGGGAGAGGGTCCTACAATGAGCAGTTCTTC.

This rearrangement joins TRBV10-3 to TRBJ2-3, with D unclear. Trimming shortened V by 6 bases and J by 5 bases, and 9 bases separated the two germline ends. This CDR3 is 12 amino acids long. CDR1 is ENHRY, CDR2 SYGVKD, per germline. CDR3 in DNA: TGTGCCATCAGCCCCTCTAGAGATACGCAGTATTTT. Translation: CAISPSRDTQYF.

This rearrangement joins TRBV18 to TRBJ2-2, with D possibly being TRBD2 (5 bases). The germline gives CDR1 KGHSH, CDR2 LQKENI. There are 18 residues in the CDR3. V shed 0 bases and J shed 2 bases, with 16 bases lying between them. DNA for the CDR3: TGTGCCAGCTCACCACCGTCTAGAGCGGCTGATAACACCGGGGAGCTGTTTTTT. It translates to CASSPPSRAADNTGELFF.

The chain couples TRBV5-4 to TRBJ2-7, with 7 nucleotides matching TRBD1. CDR1 SGHNT and CDR2 YYREEE come from the germline V gene (reference sequence). The CDR3 is made up of 16 amino acids. The trim removed 2 bases at V and 3 bases at J, leaving 11 bases unmatched. CDR3 sequence: CASSFYSPRDSYEQYF. The CDR3, as DNA: TGTGCCAGCAGCTTTTATTCACCGAGGGACAGCTACGAGCAGTACTTC. The whole variable domain, filled in from reference TRBV5-4 and TRBJ2-7, reads ETGVTQSPTHLIKTRGQQVTLRCSSQSGHNTVSWYQQALGQGPQFIFQYYREEENGRGNFPPRFSGLQFPNYSSELNVNALELDDSALYLCASSFYSPRDSYEQYFGPGTRLTVT.

The chain links TRBV10-3 to TRBJ1-1, with D uncertain. Germline V gene data show CDR1 as ENHRY and CDR2 as SYGVKD. This CDR3 contains 15 residues. The V gene lost 2 bases and the J gene lost 3 bases, with 13 bases spanning the gap. For the CDR3, the DNA is TGTGCCATCAGTGAGAGACTAGTGGCCGACACTGAAGCTTTCTTT. Protein sequence: CAISERLVADTEAFF.

The chain is built from TRBV28 and TRBJ2-2; D unclear. The CDR3 covers 18 residues. Deletions cut 1 base from V and 0 bases from J, with 15 bases between. CDR1 is MDHEN and CDR2 is SYDVKM in the germline V gene. CDR3 bases: TGTGCCAGCAGTTTATACCTGATTTCGCAGACGAACACCGGGGAGCTGTTTTTT. It yields the protein CASSLYLISQTNTGELFF. The complete variable domain, with remaining parts taken from reference TRBV28 and TRBJ2-2, reads DVKVTQSSRYLVKRTGEKVFLECVQDMDHENMFWYRQDPGLGLRLIYFSYDVKMKEKGDIPEGYSVSREKKERFSLILESASTNQTSMYLCASSLYLISQTNTGELFFGEGSRLTVL.

V gene TRBV28 combines with J gene TRBJ1-5; unclear D gene. This CDR3 has 13 amino acids. Trimming shortened V by 6 bases and J by 4 bases, and 10 bases separated the two germline ends. Germline-derived CDR1 and CDR2 are MDHEN and SYDVKM. CDR3 sequence reads: CASSSSGNQPQHF. In DNA form, the CDR3 reads TGTGCCAGCAGCTCATCGGGGAATCAGCCCCAGCATTTT.

J is TRBJ2-1 and V is TRBV6-5, with 10 bases fitting TRBD2. V was pared by 4 bases and J by 7 bases, with 4 bases of the junction left unmatched. This CDR3 spans 14 amino acids. Germline V gives CDR1 MNHEY, CDR2 SVGAGI. CDR3 in amino acids: CASSFWTSGNEQFF. The CDR3 coding sequence is TGTGCCAGCAGTTTCTGGACTAGCGGTAATGAGCAGTTCTTC.